These 23 T cell receptor beta chains came from one sample sequenced in a study of blood T cell repertoires in COVID-19. TCRdb's table, derived via immunoSEQ multiplex PCR, lists solely in-frame clones and lacks some. The table includes around 100,000 clones, roughly 86% detected once. Source material: peripheral blood. The receptors derive from a man aged 35 to 55 with acute or convalescent COVID-19.

The rearrangement links TRBV24-1 to TRBJ2-1, with D perhaps matching TRBD2 (7 bases). CDR3 length: 16 residues. Trimming removed 3 bases from V and 6 bases from J, with 17 bases in between. The germline V gene has CDR1 KGHDR and CDR2 SFDVKD. CDR3 sequence reads: CATSDGRGGPRNEQFF. CDR3 DNA: TGTGCCACCAGTGATGGTAGGGGGGGGCCACGCAATGAGCAGTTCTTC.

This clone showed up just a few times. The rearrangement uses TRBV4-2 and TRBJ1-3, with 8 nucleotides matching TRBD1. This CDR3 comprises 16 residues. Germline CDR1 reads LGHNA; CDR2 reads YNFKEQ. Unmatched junction bases numbered 6, after V lost 1 base and J lost 4 bases. In DNA form, the CDR3 reads TGTGCCAGCAGCCAAGTGGACAGGGTTGCAGGAAACACCATATATTTT. This codes for CASSQVDRVAGNTIYF.

The chain employs TRBV5-5 and TRBJ1-5, with TRBD1 matching 7 bases. J was trimmed by 5 bases and V by 4 bases; bases with no gene match: 9. CDR3 size: 15 residues. The V gene's germline CDR1 is SGHKS and CDR2 YYEKEE (reference sequence). CDR3 residues: CASSPTGTVHQPQHF. CDR3 DNA: TGTGCCAGCAGCCCGACCGGGACAGTTCATCAGCCCCAGCATTTT.

The gene calls are TRBV5-1 and TRBJ2-2; 9 bases are a match to TRBD1. The CDR3 runs to 18 residues. Germline CDR1 and CDR2: SGHRS and YFSETQ. V lost 4 bases to trimming and J lost 6 bases; unmatched junction nucleotides: 16. The CDR3 coding sequence is TGCGCCAGCAGCATCCGGGACAGGGACCCCGTAAACCCCGGGGAGCTGTTTTTT. This encodes CASSIRDRDPVNPGELFF.

This chain joins TRBV30 and TRBJ2-7; 8 positions match TRBD1. Germline loops: CDR1 GTSNPN, CDR2 SVGIG (reference sequence). The CDR3 consists of 14 residues. With 4 bases clipped from V and 2 bases from J, the junction kept 7 bases outside the gene matches. This CDR3 reads CAWKQDRVAYEQYF. CDR3 DNA: TGTGCCTGGAAGCAGGACAGGGTTGCCTACGAGCAGTACTTC.

The chain has TRBV6-5 and TRBJ2-7; 13 bases match TRBD2. The CDR3 is 14 residues long. The junction had 7 bases not matched to a gene; V was cut back by 9 bases and J by 5 bases. Germline CDR1 is MNHEY and CDR2 is SVGAGI. The CDR3 DNA is TGTGCCAGTCGTAGACTAGCGGGAGGCAACGAGCAGTACTTC. It translates to CASRRLAGGNEQYF.

The chain joins TRBV11-3 to TRBJ2-3; TRBD1 matches 10 bases. V lost 5 bases to trimming and J lost 2 bases; unmatched junction nucleotides: 4. Germline CDR1 SGHNT, CDR2 YENEEA. This CDR3 contains 15 residues. The CDR3 protein is CASSQRQGATDTQYF. DNA for the CDR3: TGTGCCAGCAGCCAGAGACAGGGGGCCACAGATACGCAGTATTTT.

The rearrangement joins TRBV27 to TRBJ2-1; a weak D match, TRBD2 (7 bases). This CDR3 spans 14 amino acids. Deletions cut 7 bases from V and 8 bases from J, with 18 bases between. CDR1 is MNHEY, CDR2 SMNVEV, per germline (reference sequence). The CDR3: CASTAFKGGDEQFF. CDR3 nucleotides: TGTGCCAGCACCGCTTTTAAAGGGGGGGATGAGCAGTTCTTC.

V gene TRBV4-2 combines with J gene TRBJ1-2; D unclear. The V gene lost 2 bases and the J gene lost 5 bases, with 15 bases spanning the gap. Germline CDR1 LGHNA, CDR2 YNFKEQ. The CDR3 is made up of 15 amino acids. This CDR3 reads CASSQSGQVIYGYTF. CDR3 sequence (DNA): TGTGCCAGCAGCCAAAGTGGCCAAGTTATTTATGGCTACACCTTC.

This sequence joins TRBV3-1 (or the pseudogene TRBV3-2) and TRBJ2-4; D remains unclear. Germline-derived CDR1 and CDR2 are LGHDT and YNNKEL (reference sequence). V lost 4 bases, J lost 0 bases, and 10 bases lay in between. CDR3 length: 15 residues. CDR3 DNA: TGTGCCAGCAGCCCTCACTTACTAGCCAAAAACATTCAGTACTTC. Protein product: CASSPHLLAKNIQYF.

This chain uses TRBV11-2 with TRBJ2-2, with a possible D match to TRBD2 (6 bases). Germline V gene lookup returns CDR1 SGHAT and CDR2 FQNNGV. This CDR3 has 16 residues. V shed 4 bases and J shed 0 bases, with 12 bases lying between them. The CDR3 DNA reads as TGTGCCAGCAGCTCGACTAGGGCGACGAACACCGGGGAGCTGTTTTTT. Residues: CASSSTRATNTGELFF. The variable domain in full, with the rest retrieved from reference TRBV11-2 and TRBJ2-2, is EAGVAQSPRYKIIEKRQSVAFWCNPISGHATLYWYQQILGQGPKLLIQFQNNGVVDDSQLPKDRFSAERLKGVDSTLKIQPAKLEDSAVYLCASSSTRATNTGELFFGEGSRLTVL.

The rearrangement joins TRBV4-1 to TRBJ1-1; TRBD1 is a possible D gene (5 bases). CDR3 length: 15 amino acids. The ends were cut back, 1 base at V and 3 bases at J, with 12 bases in the middle. Germline CDR1 reads MGHRA; CDR2 reads YSYEKL. As DNA, the CDR3 is TGCGCCAGCAGCCAAGTTGGGGGGGAGGACACTGAAGCTTTCTTT. Translating it yields CASSQVGGEDTEAFF.

The rearrangement links TRBV4-3 to TRBJ2-7, with a possible D match to TRBD1 (7 bases). Looked up from germline, CDR1 is LGHNA and CDR2 is YSLEER. The CDR3 loop spans 14 amino acids. Trimming cost V 5 bases and J 4 bases, with 15 bases left between them. The CDR3 sequence: CASSERTGGYEQYF. The DNA of the CDR3 is TGCGCCAGCAGCGAACGGACAGGAGGGTACGAGCAGTACTTC.

The rearrangement joins TRBV6-1 to TRBJ1-4; D might be TRBD1 (6 bases). V gave up 3 bases and J gave up 0 bases, with 17 bases separating them. The CDR3 sequence is 18 residues long. Germline CDR1 and CDR2: MNHNS and SASEGT. CDR3 sequence: CASSEHTGSVATNEKLFF. CDR3 DNA: TGTGCCAGCAGTGAGCATACAGGGTCGGTGGCAACTAATGAAAAACTGTTTTTT.

About this clone: Other DNA sequences from this sample encode an identical CDR3 as well. V is TRBV3-1 (or the pseudogene TRBV3-2) and J is TRBJ1-1; no reliable D call. The CDR3 covers 14 residues. Trimming removed 0 bases from V and 4 bases from J, with 9 bases in between. CDR1 and CDR2 (germline): LGHDT, YNNKEL (reference sequence). The CDR3 DNA reads TGTGCCAGCAGCCAAGATCTTCGAGGCACTGAAGCTTTCTTT. Residues: CASSQDLRGTEAFF.

The chain recombines TRBV3-1 (or the pseudogene TRBV3-2) with TRBJ1-6; D is undetermined. This CDR3 comprises 14 residues. Trimming removed 5 bases at V and 5 bases at J, with 10 bases between. Germline CDR1 LGHDT, CDR2 YNNKEL (reference sequence). The CDR3 spells CASSSFGNNSPLHF. The CDR3 coding sequence is TGTGCCAGCAGCTCCTTCGGGAATAATTCACCCCTCCACTTT.

V and J are TRBV14 and TRBJ2-7, with D unresolved. The CDR3 runs to 12 residues. From germline, CDR1 is SGHDN and CDR2 FVKESK. Trimming cost V 5 bases and J 5 bases, with 10 bases left between them. The chain's CDR3 is CASSGGLHEQYF. CDR3 coding DNA: TGTGCCAGCAGCGGCGGTCTCCACGAGCAGTACTTC.

The chain joins TRBV27 to TRBJ2-1; 10 bases are shared with TRBD2. Germline assignment: CDR1 MNHEY and CDR2 SMNVEV (reference sequence). Losses at the gene ends were 0 bases for V and 4 bases for J; bases not matched to a gene: 6. This CDR3 has 17 amino acids. This CDR3 reads CASSLSRLAGVYNEQFF. The CDR3 DNA follows: TGTGCCAGCAGTTTATCTCGGCTAGCGGGAGTTTACAATGAGCAGTTCTTC.

The chain carries TRBV3-1 (or the pseudogene TRBV3-2) and TRBJ2-7; possibly TRBD2 for D (7 bases). Per germline, CDR1 LGHDT and CDR2 YNNKEL (reference sequence). The CDR3 spans 15 residues. Trimming shortened V by 0 bases and J by 5 bases, and 14 bases separated the two germline ends. The CDR3 sequence is CASSQDLGGVDEQYF. In nucleotides, the CDR3 is TGTGCCAGCAGCCAAGATCTAGGGGGGGTGGACGAGCAGTACTTC.

The rearrangement links TRBV7-8 to TRBJ1-4, with D possibly matching TRBD1 (5 bases). V was cut by 4 bases and J by 3 bases, with 9 bases left in between. Germline V gives CDR1 SGHVS, CDR2 FQNEAQ. CDR3 length: 14 amino acids. The CDR3 spells CASSSQDSNEKLFF. The CDR3 DNA sequence: TGTGCCAGCAGCTCACAGGATTCTAATGAAAAACTGTTTTTT.

The J gene is TRBJ2-1, the V gene TRBV13; 7 bases map to TRBD2. Germline V gene lookup returns CDR1 PRHDT and CDR2 FYEKMQ (reference sequence). V gave up 5 bases and J gave up 8 bases; unmatched junction bases: 9. The CDR3 is 14 amino acids. The CDR3, as DNA: TGTGCCAGCAGCCCCTACGGGGAGGGAGATGAGCAGTTCTTC. This codes for CASSPYGEGDEQFF.

The J gene is TRBJ1-3, the V gene TRBV19; possibly TRBD1 for D (5 bases). CDR1 LNHDA and CDR2 SQIVND come from the germline V gene (reference sequence). V gave up 3 bases and J gave up 4 bases, with 10 bases separating them. The length of the CDR3 is 14 residues. CDR3 residues: CASSIDREGNTIYF. The DNA of the CDR3 is TGTGCCAGTAGTATCGACAGAGAAGGAAACACCATATATTTT.

This clone was detected ten times or more. The rearrangement links TRBV20-1 to TRBJ1-1; TRBD1 is a possible D gene (6 bases). The ends were cut back, 8 bases at V and 4 bases at J, with 11 bases in the middle. CDR3 length equals 11 residues. Germline-derived CDR1 and CDR2 are DFQATT and SNEGSKA (reference sequence). CDR3 in amino acids: CSPGGATEAFF. The DNA of the CDR3 is TGCAGTCCTGGGGGGGCCACTGAAGCTTTCTTT.